The rows below give T cell receptor beta chains drawn from one sample of a study of tumor and adjacent non-tumor tissue in lung cancer. Using its own MiXCR run on the multiplex PCR reads, TCRdb lists one record per CDR3 protein. The table records around 66,000 distinct CDR3 sequences, roughly 72% of them present only once. The sample was lung tumor tissue. These receptors originate from a man aged 60 to 69 with non-small cell lung cancer. The CDR3 runs from the conserved cysteine through the conserved F or W. The D gene is left open where the match is weak. Not all rows give a size; the values are once, few, many and, for expanded clones, a class.

j_call v_call d_call clone_size cdr3_aa cdr3_nt
TRBJ2-7 TRBV7-9 TRBD1 few CASSTHRGEGTYEQYF TGTGCCAGCAGCACCCACAGGGGAGAGGGGACCTACGAGCAGTACTTC
TRBJ2-1 TRBV29-1 NA NA CSVDGRTNEPFF TGCAGCGTTGACGGAAGGACCAATGAACCGTTCTTC
TRBJ1-5 TRBV7-8 TRBD1 NA CASSIAWRGRIQPQHF TGTGCTAGCAGCATAGCGTGGAGGGGGCGCATTCAGCCCCAGCATTTT
TRBJ1-1 TRBV6-5 TRBD1 NA CASSKGQGHNTEAFF TGTGCTAGCAGTAAGGGACAGGGGCACAACACTGAAGCTTTCTTT
TRBJ1-1 TRBV29-1 TRBD1 medium-sized CSVGYRGAPSTEAFF TGCAGCGTGGGGTACAGGGGGGCGCCGAGCACTGAAGCTTTCTTT
TRBJ2-2 TRBV5-6 NA medium-sized CASTSAGSATGELFF TGTGCCAGCACCTCGGCGGGTAGCGCGACCGGGGAGCTGTTTTTT
TRBJ1-1 TRBV20-1 TRBD1 NA CSSSGDREGIEPFF TGCAGTTCTAGTGGGGACAGGGAAGGCATTGAACCTTTCTTT
TRBJ2-7 TRBV7-8 NA NA CASSLDGLGNSYEEYF TGTGCCAGCAGCTTAGATGGGCTCGGCAACTCCTACGAGGAGTACTTC
TRBJ2-1 TRBV29-1 TRBD2 many CSGQMIGLAGEEFF TGCAGCGGCCAAATGATTGGCCTAGCGGGAGAAGAGTTCTTC
TRBJ2-3 TRBV20-1 TRBD2 NA CSAMGVGRGWDKRNQPQYF TGCAGTGCTATGGGGGTGGGGAGGGGCTGGGATAAAAGGAATCAGCCCCAGTATTTT
TRBJ1-1 TRBV6-5 NA NA CAKSYRFGDTEAFF TGTGCCAAAAGTTACCGGTTTGGGGACACTGAAGCTTTCTTT
TRBJ1-1 TRBV20-1 NA once CSAMGRLNTEAFF TGCAGTGCAATGGGACGTCTAAACACTGAAGCTTTCTTT
TRBJ2-1 TRBV20-1 NA NA CSASCGHHYNEQFF TGCAGTGCTAGCTGCGGGCATCATTACAATGAGCAGTTCTTC
TRBJ2-5 TRBV29-1 NA few CIVEDETGETQYF TGCATTGTTGAAGATGAGACGGGAGAGACCCAGTACTTC
TRBJ2-4 TRBV28 TRBD2 NA CASSLLGTSGAKNIQYF TGTGCCAGCAGTTTACTTGGGACTAGCGGAGCCAAAAACATTCAGTACTTC